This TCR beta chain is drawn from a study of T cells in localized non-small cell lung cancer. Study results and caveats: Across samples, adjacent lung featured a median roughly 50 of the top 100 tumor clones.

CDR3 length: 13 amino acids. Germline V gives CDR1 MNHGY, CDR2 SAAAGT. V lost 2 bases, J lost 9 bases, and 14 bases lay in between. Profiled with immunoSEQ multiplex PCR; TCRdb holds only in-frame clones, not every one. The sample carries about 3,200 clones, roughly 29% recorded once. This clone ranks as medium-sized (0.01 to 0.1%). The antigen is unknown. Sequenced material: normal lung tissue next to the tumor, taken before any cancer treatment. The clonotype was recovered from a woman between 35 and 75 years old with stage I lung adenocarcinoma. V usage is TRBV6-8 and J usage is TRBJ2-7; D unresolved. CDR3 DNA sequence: TGTGCCAGCAGTTACAGACTGGCAGTCGGGCAGTACTTC. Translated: CASSYRLAVGQYF.